Listed below are T cell receptor beta chains from one sample, sequenced in a study of T cells expressing NK-cell markers. For each CDR3 protein, TCRdb gives one entry from its re-call of the 5' RACE reads, without DNA. The listing records about 180,000 distinct CDR3 sequences. Sequencing was done on a sample of blood T cells: a sorted CD56 or NKG2C T cell subset, CD4+ or CD8+ T cells, or bulk PBMC T cells (not recorded which). Receptor source: a woman aged 18-70 years in good health. CDR3s include the opening cysteine and the closing phenylalanine or tryptophan.

j_call: TRBJ2-7
v_call: TRBV5-6
cdr3_aa: CASSSLITSGRGLPGEQYF

j_call: TRBJ2-5
v_call: TRBV7-6
cdr3_aa: CASSLSGGRGETQYF

j_call: TRBJ2-2
v_call: TRBV3-1
cdr3_aa: CASSQGVGLAASGELFF

j_call: TRBJ2-7
v_call: TRBV7-6
cdr3_aa: CASSLATSGRRSYEQYF

j_call: TRBJ2-3
v_call: TRBV5-4
cdr3_aa: CASSLPGSDTQYF

j_call: TRBJ2-1
v_call: TRBV20-1
cdr3_aa: CSASTTAGRGYHEQFF

j_call: TRBJ2-1
v_call: TRBV27
cdr3_aa: CASSYEGGLYNEQFF

j_call: TRBJ2-1
v_call: TRBV29-1
cdr3_aa: CSVGQLGGNEQFF

j_call: TRBJ1-2
v_call: TRBV14
cdr3_aa: CASSPVSSGIWAGYTF

j_call: TRBJ1-2
v_call: TRBV4-1
cdr3_aa: CASSPRASPGYTF

j_call: TRBJ2-5
v_call: TRBV7-3
cdr3_aa: CASSPETVLAGGFPQETQYF

j_call: TRBJ2-3
v_call: TRBV2
cdr3_aa: CASHRGGTDTQYF

j_call: TRBJ1-5
v_call: TRBV19
cdr3_aa: CASLSGGNLPQHF

j_call: TRBJ1-4
v_call: TRBV3-1
cdr3_aa: CASSQRGIDREVFF

j_call: TRBJ2-3
v_call: TRBV7-8
cdr3_aa: CASTGTGGYQWSTDTQYF

j_call: TRBJ2-7
v_call: TRBV12-3/TRBV12-4
cdr3_aa: CASTRGERTYEQYF

j_call: TRBJ1-2
v_call: TRBV29-1
cdr3_aa: CSADNRYNYGYTF

j_call: TRBJ2-1
v_call: TRBV7-9
cdr3_aa: CASRRGVAGGQGNSYNEQFF

j_call: TRBJ2-5
v_call: TRBV18
cdr3_aa: CASSPQTRVQETQYF

j_call: TRBJ1-1
v_call: TRBV10-3
cdr3_aa: CAITLDSMNTEAFF

j_call: TRBJ1-1
v_call: TRBV6-2/TRBV6-3
cdr3_aa: CASSYATVGAFF

j_call: TRBJ2-3
v_call: TRBV6-1
cdr3_aa: CASSEQELVPADTQYF

j_call: TRBJ2-1
v_call: TRBV7-9
cdr3_aa: CASSLFVDSNEQFF

j_call: TRBJ1-6
v_call: TRBV28
cdr3_aa: CASSGSRANNSPLHF

j_call: TRBJ2-1
v_call: TRBV12-3/TRBV12-4
cdr3_aa: CASSSTTGRYNEQFF

j_call: TRBJ1-5
v_call: TRBV10-3
cdr3_aa: CAISPGQGNQPQHF

j_call: TRBJ2-2
v_call: TRBV5-1
cdr3_aa: CASSLVPTADTGELFF

j_call: TRBJ1-2
v_call: TRBV12-3/TRBV12-4
cdr3_aa: CASSLLASYGYTF

j_call: TRBJ1-3
v_call: TRBV5-6
cdr3_aa: CASSFPPRLTGSGNTIYF

j_call: TRBJ2-5
v_call: TRBV7-9
cdr3_aa: CASSLELLWEETQYF

j_call: TRBJ2-7
v_call: TRBV3-1
cdr3_aa: CASSQVRDRATYEQYF

j_call: TRBJ2-6
v_call: TRBV9
cdr3_aa: CASSVVQRGRSSGANVLTF

j_call: TRBJ2-5
v_call: TRBV20-1
cdr3_aa: CSARVDRGLETQYF

j_call: TRBJ1-2
v_call: TRBV11-2
cdr3_aa: CASSPLAELYGYTF

j_call: TRBJ1-6
v_call: TRBV28
cdr3_aa: CASSRRENGSPLHF

j_call: TRBJ1-1
v_call: TRBV20-1
cdr3_aa: CSARTGGGTEAFF

j_call: TRBJ2-5
v_call: TRBV27
cdr3_aa: CASGTGAGARGETQYF

j_call: TRBJ2-7
v_call: TRBV21-1
cdr3_aa: CASRPTSGSSSEQYF

j_call: TRBJ2-1
v_call: TRBV3-1
cdr3_aa: CASSQARLLPEYNEQFF

j_call: TRBJ1-4
v_call: TRBV15
cdr3_aa: CATSRDRGGTNEKLFF

j_call: TRBJ1-2
v_call: TRBV10-3
cdr3_aa: CAITKTGMGGYTF

j_call: TRBJ2-2
v_call: TRBV20-1
cdr3_aa: CSASRAGGVTGELFF

j_call: TRBJ1-2
v_call: TRBV5-1
cdr3_aa: CASSLGPPTPGGYTF

j_call: TRBJ2-7
v_call: TRBV6-5
cdr3_aa: CASSYGGTDTYEQYF

j_call: TRBJ1-4
v_call: TRBV5-1
cdr3_aa: CASSLQGRDEKLFF

j_call: TRBJ2-7
v_call: TRBV2
cdr3_aa: CASSEARVSPYEQYF

j_call: TRBJ1-4
v_call: TRBV4-1
cdr3_aa: CASSQDPIRPTNEKLFF

j_call: TRBJ2-5
v_call: TRBV18
cdr3_aa: CASSPASTGRTGTQYF

j_call: TRBJ2-1
v_call: TRBV12-3/TRBV12-4
cdr3_aa: CASRLSGSENNEQFF

j_call: TRBJ2-1
v_call: TRBV2
cdr3_aa: CASSGSLYNEQFF

j_call: TRBJ1-6
v_call: TRBV12-3/TRBV12-4
cdr3_aa: CASRRIGVKSYNSPLHF

j_call: TRBJ1-5
v_call: TRBV2
cdr3_aa: CASSATGGKNQPQHF

j_call: TRBJ2-7
v_call: TRBV6-5
cdr3_aa: CASRLGDEIYEQYF